This passage covers 32 T cell receptor beta chains from one sample sequenced in a study of T cell clonality in common variable immunodeficiency. Points from the study as a whole: In common variable immunodeficiency, TCR beta chains reportedly carried fewer deletions and N-nucleotide insertions.

The antigens of these receptors remain unknown. Assay: immunoSEQ multiplex PCR; the TCRdb copy retains only in-frame clones and omits some. This repertoire holds 25,000 or so clones, and none appear only once. Sequenced material: peripheral blood mononuclear cells. These receptors all come from a human donor with common variable immunodeficiency.

This clone was picked up a small number of times. Coverage ceases 3 residues before the CDR3 finishes, and the germline J gene fills in the end. This chain uses TRBV5-1 with TRBJ2-1; D not certain. The CDR3 is 14 amino acids. The V end was cut by 2 bases, the J end by 9 bases, with 15 bases between. Germline CDR1 SGHRS, CDR2 YFSETQ. The sequenced part of the CDR3 DNA is TGCGCCAGCAGCTTCGGCAGCCACTCGGGTGAG. Translation gives CASSFGSHSGE. The full-length CDR3 reads as CASSFGSHSGEQFF.

This clone appeared a few times. The read stops 3 residues short of the end of the CDR3; the missing end is completed from the germline J gene. This chain links TRBV11-2 with TRBJ1-6; TRBD1 matches 7 bases. Trimming took 4 bases from V and 5 from J; bases not matched to a gene: 2. CDR1 is SGHAT and CDR2 is FQNNGV in the germline V gene. The CDR3 sequence is 14 residues long. The part of the CDR3 DNA that was read is TGTGCCAGCAGCTCCAGGGGGAATAATTCACCC. Protein sequence: CASSSRGNNSP. In full, the CDR3 reads CASSSRGNNSPLHF.

Concerning this clone itself: The DNA ends 3 residues before the CDR3 does, and the rest of the CDR3 is filled in from the germline J gene. This chain uses TRBV5-1 with TRBJ2-7; 8 nucleotides line up with TRBD2. V trimming: 0 bases; J trimming: 0 bases; junction bases outside the gene matches: 5. Germline CDR1 SGHRS, CDR2 YFSETQ. This CDR3 is built from 16 residues. The CDR3: CASSLGSGGASYEQYF. The covered CDR3 bases are TGCGCCAGCAGCTTGGGGTCCGGGGGGGCCTCCTACGAG.

Only a few counts were recorded for this clone. The DNA ends 3 residues before the CDR3 does, and the rest of the CDR3 is filled in from the germline J gene. J is TRBJ2-7 and V is TRBV13; D is undetermined. V was shortened by 0 bases and J by 0 bases, with 12 bases between the two germline ends. Germline V gene data show CDR1 as PRHDT and CDR2 as FYEKMQ (reference sequence). The CDR3 has 16 residues. CDR3 sequence reads: CASSLGTRPSSYEQYF. The CDR3 DNA, read in part, is TGTGCCAGCAGCTTAGGGACTCGTCCGAGCTCCTACGAG. Complete variable domain (other parts from reference TRBV13 and TRBJ2-7): AAGVIQSPRHLIKEKRETATLKCYPIPRHDTVYWYQQGPGQDPQFLISFYEKMQSDKGSIPDRFSAQQFSDYHSELNMSSLELGDSALYFCASSLGTRPSSYEQYFGPGTRLTVT.

This clone was counted at least ten times. The CDR3 end falls 3 residues outside the read, so it is completed with the germline J gene. The rearrangement uses TRBV7-3 and TRBJ2-1; TRBD2 aligns across 11 bases. The germline V gene encodes CDR1 SGHTA and CDR2 FQGTGA. Unmatched junction bases numbered 2, after V lost 4 bases and J lost 3 bases. The CDR3 totals 15 residues. Incomplete CDR3 DNA: TGTGCCAGCAGCTCCGGACTAGCGGGCTACAATGAG. This encodes CASSSGLAGYNE. The whole CDR3 is CASSSGLAGYNEQFF.

This clone was seen only a few times. At one boundary the junction diverges from the germline segment, which might be a read error. The read terminates 3 residues ahead of where the CDR3 ends, so the germline J gene completes it. V gene TRBV7-9 combines with J gene TRBJ1-1; 8 positions match TRBD1. CDR3 length: 13 residues. Germline V lookup: CDR1 SEHNR, CDR2 FQNEAQ (reference sequence). This CDR3 reads CSSSLTDRGEAFF. The sequenced CDR3 bases are TGTTCCAGCAGCTTAACTGACAGGGGTGAA. The variable domain in full, with the rest retrieved from reference TRBV7-9 and TRBJ1-1, is DTGVSQNPRHKITKRGQNVTFRCDPISEHNRLYWYRQTLGQGPEFLTYFQNEAQLEKSRLLSDRFSAERPKGSFSTLEIQRTEQGDSAMYLCSSSLTDRGEAFFGQGTRLTVV.

This clone appeared many times. The read halts 3 residues ahead of the CDR3 end, with the missing end drawn from the germline J gene. The chain employs TRBV20-1 and TRBJ2-2, with a tentative D call TRBD1 (7 bases). Germline CDR1 and CDR2: DFQATT and SNEGSKA (reference sequence). V lost 1 base, J lost 0 bases, and 12 bases lay in between. This CDR3 is built from 16 residues. Partial CDR3 DNA: TGCAGTGCTAGAGTCAGGGGGAGGCCGAACACCGGGGAG. Encoded protein: CSARVRGRPNTGE. The CDR3, in full, reads CSARVRGRPNTGELFF.

This clone was recorded a few times. The CDR3 goes on 3 residues after the read ends, and that part is filled in from the germline J gene. This chain uses TRBV7-8 with TRBJ2-1; 11 nucleotides agree with TRBD2. The junction had 8 bases not matched to a gene; V was cut back by 4 bases and J by 9 bases. The germline V gene has CDR1 SGHVS and CDR2 FQNEAQ. The CDR3 is 15 residues long. CDR3 loop: CASSSLAGVVSEQFF. The sequenced CDR3 bases are TGTGCCAGCAGCTCACTAGCGGGAGTGGTAAGTGAG.

This clone was observed a few times. The read comes to an end 3 residues before the CDR3 does, leaving the germline J gene to fill in the end. The chain combines TRBV20-1 with TRBJ2-7; no reliable D call. This CDR3 is built from 12 residues. Trimming stripped 3 bases from V and 2 bases from J, with 8 bases between. Per the germline V gene, CDR1 is DFQATT and CDR2 is SNEGSKA (reference sequence). The part of the CDR3 DNA that was read is TGCAGTGCTAGCAGGAATACCTACGAG. Protein product: CSASRNTYE. The whole CDR3 sequence reads CSASRNTYEQYF.

This clone was seen a few times. Sequencing ends 3 residues short of the CDR3 end; the germline J gene provides the rest. The rearrangement joins TRBV6-1 to TRBJ1-5, with a weak D call TRBD1 (6 bases). Trimming removed 0 bases from V and 6 bases from J, with 12 bases in between. The germline gives CDR1 MNHNS, CDR2 SASEGT. The CDR3 covers 15 residues. Partial CDR3 DNA: TGTGCCAGCAGTGAAGCGCTTGGGGGCACTCAGCCC. It codes for CASSEALGGTQP. The CDR3 in its entirety is CASSEALGGTQPQHF.

In regard to this clone: The CDR3 end falls 3 residues outside the read, so it is completed with the germline J gene. The V call is TRBV19, the J call TRBJ2-6; D is perhaps TRBD1 (6 bases). Germline V gene lookup returns CDR1 LNHDA and CDR2 SQIVND (reference sequence). With 9 bases removed from V and 2 bases from J, the gap between germline ends came to 14 bases. The CDR3 spans 15 residues. The DNA read from the CDR3 is TGTGCCAGCCCCAACCGGGACACTGGGGCCAACGTC. Protein sequence: CASPNRDTGANV. From start to end, the CDR3 is CASPNRDTGANVLTF.

This clone was picked up a small number of times. The observed sequence ends 3 residues before the CDR3 terminus, with the missing tail filled in from the germline J gene. The rearrangement uses TRBV19 and TRBJ2-2; the D gene is possibly TRBD1 (5 bases). Trimming removed 6 bases at V and 6 bases at J, with 5 bases between. Germline V gene lookup returns CDR1 LNHDA and CDR2 SQIVND (reference sequence). The CDR3 has 11 amino acids. The part of the CDR3 DNA that was read is TGTGCCAGTAGGGGGCCCGGGGAG. Translating gives CASRGPGE. The complete CDR3 protein is CASRGPGELFF.

To note about this clone: The read ends 3 residues shy of where the CDR3 ends; the end is completed using the germline J gene. The V call is TRBV7-9, the J call TRBJ2-3, with 12 bases lining up with TRBD2. The CDR3 runs to 15 residues. V lost 5 bases to trimming and J lost 3 bases; unmatched junction nucleotides: 3. CDR1 SEHNR and CDR2 FQNEAQ come from the germline V gene (reference sequence). The covered CDR3 bases are TGTGCCAGCAGCGGAACTAGCGGGGGGACAGATACG. It codes for CASSGTSGGTDT. The CDR3 in full is CASSGTSGGTDTQYF.

This clone was observed a few times. The CDR3 end is not reached by the read, which stops 3 residues before it; the germline J gene fills it in. V gene TRBV19 combines with J gene TRBJ1-2, with D possibly matching TRBD1 (5 bases). Germline lookup yields CDR1 LNHDA and CDR2 SQIVND (reference sequence). The germline V and J ends were trimmed by 6 bases and 7 bases, with 12 bases remaining between them. CDR3 length: 12 residues. CDR3 region: CASRQQASGYTF. CDR3 bases read: TGTGCCAGTAGACAACAGGCCTCTGGC.

This clone was counted many times. The sequenced fragment ends 3 residues before the CDR3 boundary, so the rest is inferred from the germline J gene. V gene TRBV5-1 combines with J gene TRBJ2-5; tentative D call: TRBD1 (6 bases). Germline CDR1 and CDR2: SGHRS and YFSETQ. Trimming took 1 base from V and 4 from J, leaving 17 bases between them. The CDR3 consists of 16 residues. The part of the CDR3 DNA that was read is TGCGCCAGCAGCTTGTACCCGACGGTGGGGGCAGAGACC. This gives the protein CASSLYPTVGAET. The CDR3 in full is CASSLYPTVGAETQYF.

In its sample, this clone was seen a few times. The CDR3 end is not reached by the read, which stops 3 residues before it; the germline J gene fills it in. V usage is TRBV19 and J usage is TRBJ1-2; 7 bases agree with TRBD1. This CDR3 contains 11 residues. Germline loops: CDR1 LNHDA, CDR2 SQIVND (reference sequence). CDR3 DNA (partial): TGTGCCAGTAGTCTAGGGACAGCC. Amino acids: CASSLGTA. The CDR3 reads in full as CASSLGTAYTF.

As to this clone: The CDR3 end is not reached by the read, which stops 3 residues before it; the germline J gene fills it in. The chain combines TRBV7-9 with TRBJ2-2; a weak D match, TRBD1 (6 bases). Per the germline V gene, CDR1 is SEHNR and CDR2 is FQNEAQ (reference sequence). This CDR3 is 14 amino acids long. The ends were cut back, 5 bases at V and 8 bases at J, with 15 bases in the middle. Partial CDR3 DNA: TGTGCCAGCAGCCACTTAACCGGGACAGGGGAG. This encodes CASSHLTGTGE. The complete CDR3 sequence is CASSHLTGTGELFF.

This clone has a count of ten or more. The CDR3 is cut off 3 residues early in the read; its end comes from the germline J gene. The gene calls are TRBV30 and TRBJ2-4; D is possibly TRBD2 (6 bases). Germline V gene sequence: CDR1 GTSNPN, CDR2 SVGIG (reference sequence). The CDR3 sequence is 17 residues long. The V end was cut by 0 bases, the J end by 0 bases, with 15 bases between. CDR3 sequence reads: CAWSVRGGHLAKNIQYF. Partial CDR3 DNA: TGTGCCTGGAGTGTACGGGGAGGCCATCTAGCCAAAAACATT.

Details on this clone: The read stops 3 residues short of the end of the CDR3; the missing end is completed from the germline J gene. The chain joins TRBV2 to TRBJ1-1, with 8 positions matching TRBD1. Germline CDR1 and CDR2: SNHLY and FYNNEI. CDR3 length: 16 amino acids. With 5 bases clipped from V and 5 bases from J, the junction kept 13 bases outside the gene matches. The CDR3 DNA, read in part, is TGTGCCAGCAGTCCTGACAGGGGACTGATGAGGACTGAA. This encodes CASSPDRGLMRTE. The CDR3, in full, reads CASSPDRGLMRTEAFF.

This clone was counted many times. CDR3 DNA (partial): TGTGCCAGCTCACCACTCGGGGTATACGAG. Encoded protein: CASSPLGVYE. The complete CDR3 sequence is CASSPLGVYEQYF. V and J are TRBV18 and TRBJ2-7, with D perhaps matching TRBD2 (5 bases). The CDR3 extends 3 residues past the end of the read, so its final part is completed from the germline J gene. Trimming cost V 1 base and J 4 bases, with 8 bases left between them. Germline assignment: CDR1 KGHSH and CDR2 LQKENI. The CDR3 has 13 amino acids.

This clone has a count of ten or more. The read is 3 residues too short to cover the CDR3 end, so that end is filled in from the germline J gene. The V and J genes are TRBV29-1 and TRBJ2-5, with 7 positions matching TRBD1. The CDR3 runs 13 residues. The germline gives CDR1 SQVTM, CDR2 ANQGSEA. J gave up 4 bases and V 4 bases, and 6 bases lay outside the gene matches. CDR3 sequence: CSVVVTGPETQYF. The covered CDR3 bases are TGCAGCGTTGTTGTGACAGGGCCAGAGACC.

As to this clone: The read finishes 3 residues shy of the CDR3 end, and the germline J gene is used to complete it. This rearrangement joins TRBV30 to TRBJ2-3, with D tentatively TRBD2 (7 bases). The V end lost 6 bases, the J end lost 6 bases, and 13 bases lay between the germline ends. This CDR3 region has 12 residues. Per germline, CDR1 GTSNPN and CDR2 SVGIG (reference sequence). The CDR3 DNA, read in part, is TGTGCCTGCCGAAGGGGGGGCGATACG. Amino acid sequence: CACRRGGDT. The full CDR3 reads CACRRGGDTQYF.

A word on this clone: The CDR3 goes on 3 residues after the read ends, and that part is filled in from the germline J gene. The chain is built from TRBV30 and TRBJ2-5; D possibly corresponds to TRBD1 (6 bases). Per the germline V gene, CDR1 is GTSNPN and CDR2 is SVGIG (reference sequence). The CDR3 totals 11 residues. The CDR3 bases that were read are TGTGCCTGGAGTACAGGGAATACC. It is translated as CAWSTGNT. The full CDR3 sequence reads CAWSTGNTQYF.

This clone was seen at least ten times. Read sequence stops 3 residues before the CDR3 end, and the germline J gene provides the missing end. The J gene is TRBJ2-6, the V gene TRBV5-5, with a weak D call TRBD1 (5 bases). Germline V gene data show CDR1 as SGHKS and CDR2 as YYEKEE (reference sequence). There are 14 residues in the CDR3. The V and J ends lost 5 bases and 4 bases respectively, with 10 bases between them. The CDR3 DNA, read in part, is TGTGCCAGCAGGACAGTGCCCGGGGCCAACGTC. Translation gives CASRTVPGANV. The full-length CDR3 reads as CASRTVPGANVLTF. The full variable domain, completed using reference TRBV5-5 and TRBJ2-6, is DAGVTQSPTHLIKTRGQQVTLRCSPISGHKSVSWYQQVLGQGPQFIFQYYEKEERGRGNFPDRFSARQFPNYSSELNVNALLLGDSALYLCASRTVPGANVLTFGAGSRLTVL.

This clone appeared a few times. From the germline J gene comes the end of the CDR3, since the read stops 3 residues before it. This chain links TRBV5-1 with TRBJ1-2, with 9 bases fitting TRBD1. Per the germline V gene, CDR1 is SGHRS and CDR2 is YFSETQ. The CDR3 loop spans 13 amino acids. The sequenced part of the CDR3 DNA is TGCGCCAGCAGCTTGGGACAGGGGGGTAGC. Translated: CASSLGQGGS. The full CDR3 reads CASSLGQGGSYTF. The full variable domain, its missing parts supplied by reference TRBV5-1 and TRBJ1-2, is KAGVTQTPRYLIKTRGQQVTLSCSPISGHRSVSWYQQTPGQGLQFLFEYFSETQRNKGNFPGRFSGRQFSNSRSEMNVSTLELGDSALYLCASSLGQGGSYTFGSGTRLTVV.

This clone occurred many times. The read stops 3 residues short of the end of the CDR3; the missing end is completed from the germline J gene. This chain joins TRBV9 and TRBJ2-1; 12 nucleotides align to TRBD2. This CDR3 is 19 amino acids long. Germline lookup yields CDR1 SGDLS and CDR2 YYNGEE. Trimming cost V 3 bases and J 5 bases; bases outside gene matches: 15. The sequenced CDR3 bases are TGTGCCAGCAGCGGACTTCGCTTATCGACTAGCGGGAGTCACAATGAG. It translates to CASSGLRLSTSGSHNE. Given in full, the CDR3 is CASSGLRLSTSGSHNEQFF.

About this clone itself: Sequencing ends 3 residues short of the CDR3 end; the germline J gene provides the rest. The V call is TRBV6-2 or TRBV6-3, the J call TRBJ2-1; D perhaps matches TRBD2 (7 bases). The CDR3 contains 14 residues. The V gene lost 0 bases and the J gene lost 7 bases, with 10 bases spanning the gap. Germline values: CDR1 MNHEY, CDR2 SVGEGT. The sequenced part of the CDR3 DNA is TGTGCCAGCAGTTACTCGGGGGGGCGAAATGAG. Its protein product is CASSYSGGRNE. The CDR3 as a whole reads CASSYSGGRNEQFF.

This clone appeared a few times. Read coverage stops 3 residues before the CDR3 terminus; the germline J gene supplies the remainder. The chain couples TRBV19 to TRBJ1-5; D possibly corresponds to TRBD1 (6 bases). V lost 7 bases and J lost 0, with 13 bases in between. Germline assignment: CDR1 LNHDA and CDR2 SQIVND (reference sequence). The CDR3 is 15 amino acids. CDR3 loop: CASTLRDISNQPQHF. The DNA read from the CDR3 is TGTGCCAGTACCCTCCGGGACATTAGCAATCAGCCC.

This clone was seen repeatedly, ten times or more. Sequencing ends 3 residues short of the CDR3 end; the germline J gene provides the rest. This chain links TRBV28 with TRBJ2-1; 9 nucleotides line up with TRBD2. The CDR3 totals 15 residues. Germline V gene data show CDR1 as MDHEN and CDR2 as SYDVKM. The ends lost 6 bases at V and 7 bases at J; junction bases unmatched: 10. The CDR3 sequence is CASSYSGGRWNEQFF. The DNA read from the CDR3 is TGTGCCAGCAGCTACAGCGGGGGGCGATGGAATGAG.

By frequency in the sample, this clone is large. The read terminates 3 residues ahead of where the CDR3 ends, so the germline J gene completes it. V is TRBV5-6 and J is TRBJ2-5; D unclear. The V gene lost 3 bases and the J gene lost 0 bases, with 9 bases spanning the gap. The germline V gene encodes CDR1 SGHDT and CDR2 YYEEEE. This CDR3 is built from 14 residues. The DNA read from the CDR3 is TGTGCCAGCAGCTCTCTTCAGTACCAAGAGACC. Its translation is CASSSLQYQET. The full CDR3 protein reads CASSSLQYQETQYF.

This clone appeared many times. Read data end 3 residues before the CDR3 end; the end is taken from the germline J gene. The chain links TRBV2 to TRBJ2-5, with D maybe TRBD1 (5 bases). The germline CDR1 and CDR2 sequences are SNHLY and FYNNEI. CDR3 length: 13 residues. V lost 4 bases and J lost 4, with 10 bases in between. The CDR3 loop reads CASSVGARETQYF. The sequenced part of the CDR3 DNA is TGTGCCAGCAGTGTAGGGGCCAGAGAGACC.

This clone was seen a few times. From the germline J gene comes the end of the CDR3, since the read stops 3 residues before it. The chain links TRBV19 to TRBJ1-5; weak D call: TRBD1 (6 bases). Trimming removed 5 bases from V and 2 bases from J, with 13 bases in between. The CDR3 is made up of 15 amino acids. The germline gives CDR1 LNHDA, CDR2 SQIVND (reference sequence). CDR3 DNA, as far as it was read: TGTGCCAGTAGTGAAACAGGGCTAGGCAATCAGCCC. Translating it yields CASSETGLGNQP. The CDR3 in its entirety is CASSETGLGNQPQHF.